The 22 T cell receptor beta chains reported below all come from one sample, sequenced in a study of shared clonotypes between healthy human individuals. The repertoire was sequenced with immunoSEQ multiplex PCR; TCRdb's copy has only in-frame clones and lacks some. The data show roughly 680,000 clones, roughly 72% seen once. The sample taken for sequencing was memory CD4+ T cells sorted from blood. Subset: CD45RA-negative fraction. The receptors stem from a woman aged 25 to 39 in good health.

This chain uses TRBV27 with TRBJ2-6; weak D call: TRBD1 (6 bases). Trimming cost V 6 bases and J 1 base, with 10 bases left between them. This CDR3 is built from 15 residues. The germline V gene has CDR1 MNHEY and CDR2 SMNVEV (reference sequence). CDR3 bases: TGTGCCAGCAGCCGGGGACATTCTGGGGCCAACGTCCTGACTTTC. This sequence encodes CASSRGHSGANVLTF. Looking up the rest from reference TRBV27 and TRBJ2-6 gives the full variable domain: EAQVTQNPRYLITVTGKKLTVTCSQNMNHEYMSWYRQDPGLGLRQIYYSMNVEVTDKGDVPEGYKVSRKEKRNFPLILESPSPNQTSLYFCASSRGHSGANVLTFGAGSRLTVL.

This chain links TRBV6-5 with TRBJ2-7; 7 bases fit TRBD2. The CDR3 loop spans 13 amino acids. V was clipped by 6 bases and J by 2 bases; unmatched bases: 4. Looked up from germline, CDR1 is MNHEY and CDR2 is SVGAGI. CDR3 amino acids: CASRTSAPYEQYF. CDR3 coding DNA: TGTGCCAGCAGAACTAGCGCGCCCTACGAGCAGTACTTC.

The count of this clone is one. The gene calls are TRBV5-1 and TRBJ2-5; the D gene is possibly TRBD2 (6 bases). The germline CDR1 and CDR2 sequences are SGHRS and YFSETQ. With 0 bases removed from V and 4 bases from J, the gap between germline ends came to 13 bases. The CDR3 is made up of 15 amino acids. The chain's CDR3 is CASSLAGRRGETQYF. The CDR3 coding sequence is TGCGCCAGCAGCTTGGCGGGTCGGAGGGGAGAGACCCAGTACTTC.

A single count supports this clone. This rearrangement joins TRBV28 to TRBJ2-7, with D perhaps TRBD2 (5 bases). This CDR3 has 12 residues. V shed 7 bases and J shed 2 bases, with 9 bases lying between them. CDR1 and CDR2 (germline): MDHEN, SYDVKM. CDR3 bases: TGTGCCAGCAAAACGGGGACCTACGAGCAGTACTTC. Translation gives CASKTGTYEQYF.

A few counts support this clone. The gene calls are TRBV6-1 and TRBJ2-1, with TRBD2 as a possible D gene (5 bases). The CDR3 has 15 residues. In germline, CDR1 is MNHNS, CDR2 SASEGT. Trimming shortened V by 7 bases and J by 1 base, and 14 bases separated the two germline ends. CDR3 protein: CASKESLASYNEQFF. The CDR3, as DNA: TGTGCCAGCAAGGAGAGTCTAGCATCCTACAATGAGCAGTTCTTC.

This CDR3 reads CASSHSGQDNQPQHF. The CDR3 nucleotides are TGCGCCAGCAGCCACTCTGGCCAGGACAATCAGCCCCAGCATTTT. The chain has TRBV4-1 and TRBJ1-5; D gene ambiguous. Per the germline V gene, CDR1 is MGHRA and CDR2 is YSYEKL. The CDR3 length is 15 residues. Trimming stripped 3 bases from V and 3 bases from J, with 12 bases between.

This chain joins TRBV5-1 and TRBJ1-2, with 9 positions matching TRBD1. The V gene's germline CDR1 is SGHRS and CDR2 YFSETQ. The CDR3 has 18 residues. After removal of 4 bases from V and 7 bases from J, the junction contained 20 bases not matched to a gene. Here the CDR3 DNA reads TGCGCCAGCAGCCCACTCCAGGGACAGGGAAGGCCGCGGAGTGGCTACACCTTC. Its protein product is CASSPLQGQGRPRSGYTF.

V is TRBV20-1 and J is TRBJ1-5; D uncertain. The V end was cut by 1 base, the J end by 6 bases, with 4 bases between. CDR1 is DFQATT, CDR2 SNEGSKA, per germline (reference sequence). The CDR3 loop spans 11 amino acids. CDR3 in DNA: TGCAGTGCTAGAGGCCCTCAGCCCCAGCATTTT. Its protein product is CSARGPQPQHF.

This clone was counted between two and nine times. The CDR3 is CAWSGAVNEKLFF. The CDR3 DNA reads as TGTGCCTGGAGTGGTGCTGTTAATGAAAAACTGTTTTTT. The V call is TRBV30, the J call TRBJ1-4; no reliable D call. Germline assignment: CDR1 GTSNPN and CDR2 SVGIG (reference sequence). V gave up 1 base and J gave up 4 bases, with 7 bases separating them. The CDR3 has 13 residues.

This clone came up once. The same CDR3 can be traced to other DNA sequences in this sample. The chain couples TRBV4-1 to TRBJ2-5; 9 bases are a match to TRBD1. Unmatched junction bases numbered 4, after V lost 1 base and J lost 1 base. This CDR3 is 16 amino acids long. The germline V gene has CDR1 MGHRA and CDR2 YSYEKL. The DNA of the CDR3 is TGCGCCAGCAGCCAAGGACCGGGACAGGGCCAAGAGACCCAGTACTTC. Protein: CASSQGPGQGQETQYF.

The J gene is TRBJ2-7, the V gene TRBV27; 7 positions agree with TRBD1. Germline-derived CDR1 and CDR2 are MNHEY and SMNVEV (reference sequence). The CDR3 is made up of 11 amino acids. Trimming at V came to 2 bases and at J to 12 bases, leaving 4 bases not matched to a gene. The chain's CDR3 is CASSLGTESYF. The CDR3 DNA reads TGTGCCAGCAGTTTAGGGACAGAGTCGTACTTC.

J is TRBJ2-2 and V is TRBV9, with D unclear. The CDR3 sequence is 15 residues long. The germline V gene encodes CDR1 SGDLS and CDR2 YYNGEE. V was cut by 0 bases and J by 3 bases, with 9 bases left in between. The CDR3 DNA reads TGTGCCAGCAGCGTAGAAGGACGTCACACCGGGGAGCTGTTTTTT. Translation: CASSVEGRHTGELFF.

The V gene is TRBV7-9, the J gene TRBJ2-2; 10 bases are a match to TRBD1. Losses at the gene ends were 5 bases for V and 5 bases for J; bases not matched to a gene: 8. Germline CDR1 is SEHNR and CDR2 is FQNEAQ (reference sequence). The CDR3 has 16 amino acids. DNA of the CDR3: TGTGCCAGCAGCCCGCCGGGACAGGGGAAGACCGGGGAGCTGTTTTTT. This codes for CASSPPGQGKTGELFF.

Comment on this clone: Other nucleotide sequences in the sample specify the same CDR3. V gene TRBV5-1 combines with J gene TRBJ2-7, with TRBD2 identical over 12 bases. This CDR3 has 15 amino acids. Germline-derived CDR1 and CDR2 are SGHRS and YFSETQ. Trimming took 0 bases from V and 2 from J; bases not matched to a gene: 0. The DNA of the CDR3 is TGCGCCAGCAGCTTGGGACTAGCGGGAGCCTACGAGCAGTACTTC. Amino acid sequence: CASSLGLAGAYEQYF.

The rearrangement uses TRBV28 and TRBJ2-1, with 9 bases fitting TRBD2. J lost 9 bases, V lost 4 bases, and 10 bases had no gene match. Germline V gene sequence: CDR1 MDHEN, CDR2 SYDVKM. This CDR3 region has 15 residues. The CDR3 loop reads CASSSTSGSRFEQFF. For the CDR3, the DNA is TGTGCCAGCAGTTCAACTAGCGGGTCTAGGTTTGAGCAGTTCTTC.

This clone was detected a few times. The chain joins TRBV5-4 to TRBJ1-1; D gene unclear. Germline V lookup: CDR1 SGHNT, CDR2 YYREEE (reference sequence). Deletions cut 0 bases from V and 4 bases from J, with 13 bases between. This CDR3 is built from 15 residues. DNA for the CDR3: TGTGCCAGCAGCTTGGAGTGGGCCCGGGGCACTGAAGCTTTCTTT. This translates into CASSLEWARGTEAFF.

The chain uses TRBV27 and TRBJ2-1; 15 nucleotides match TRBD2. The V and J ends lost 0 bases and 9 bases, in that order; junction bases with no gene match: 6. The CDR3 sequence is 17 residues long. The germline V gene encodes CDR1 MNHEY and CDR2 SMNVEV (reference sequence). The CDR3 region has the DNA TGTGCCAGCAGTTTATCGACGGGGACTAGCGGGAGGATTGAGCAGTTCTTC. Translated, it gives CASSLSTGTSGRIEQFF.

The chain links TRBV6-1 to TRBJ1-1; D not certain. This CDR3 contains 15 residues. V lost 3 bases and J 0 bases, leaving 11 bases between the germline ends. Germline V gene lookup returns CDR1 MNHNS and CDR2 SASEGT. The CDR3 is CASSDSKTLNTEAFF. The DNA for the CDR3 is TGTGCCAGCAGTGATTCAAAGACACTGAACACTGAAGCTTTCTTT.

J is TRBJ1-1 and V is TRBV23-1; D possibly corresponds to TRBD1 (5 bases). TRBV23-1 is flagged as an ORF with uncertain function. The ends were cut back, 5 bases at V and 4 bases at J, with 14 bases in the middle. The CDR3 length is 14 residues. CDR3 protein: CASSWGISGTEAFF. CDR3 nucleotide sequence: TGCGCCAGCAGTTGGGGGATAAGTGGCACTGAAGCTTTCTTT.

This clone was recorded only once. Different DNA sequences within this sample yield the same CDR3. This chain links TRBV7-2 with TRBJ2-5, with D unclear. The CDR3 is made up of 11 amino acids. Per the germline V gene, CDR1 is SGHTA and CDR2 is FQGNSA. Trimming cost V 5 bases and J 5 bases, with 6 bases left between them. The CDR3 nucleotides are TGTGCCAGCAGCCTGCTGGAGACCCAGTACTTC. Protein product: CASSLLETQYF.

This clone occurred a few times. The gene calls are TRBV4-1 and TRBJ2-3; no clear D gene. V lost 0 bases to trimming and J lost 0 bases, with 10 bases between them. CDR3 length: 16 residues. CDR1 is MGHRA and CDR2 is YSYEKL in the germline V gene. The CDR3 DNA reads as TGCGCCAGCAGCCAAGATCGCGTCGGGAGCACAGATACGCAGTATTTT. As protein: CASSQDRVGSTDTQYF.

The J gene is TRBJ1-2, the V gene TRBV19, with 9 bases fitting TRBD1. CDR1 LNHDA and CDR2 SQIVND come from the germline V gene (reference sequence). With V trimmed by 8 bases and J by 8 bases, 9 bases remained unmatched. The CDR3 length is 13 residues. DNA of the CDR3: TGTGCCAGTCGGGGACAGGGAGGGTCAGGCTACACCTTC. It specifies CASRGQGGSGYTF. Combining the CDR3 with reference TRBV19 and TRBJ1-2 gives the whole variable domain DGGITQSPKYLFRKEGQNVTLSCEQNLNHDAMYWYRQDPGQGLRLIYYSQIVNDFQKGDIAEGYSVSREKKESFPLTVTSAQKNPTAFYLCASRGQGGSGYTFGSGTRLTVV.